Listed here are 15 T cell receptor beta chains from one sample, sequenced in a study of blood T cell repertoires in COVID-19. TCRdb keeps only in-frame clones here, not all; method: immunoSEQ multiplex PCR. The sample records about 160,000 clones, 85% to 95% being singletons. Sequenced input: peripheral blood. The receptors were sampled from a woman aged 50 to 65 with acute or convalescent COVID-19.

CDR3 DNA: TGTGCCAGCTCACCATTTGAGGGGGCTCGGCAGTATTTT. Its translation: CASSPFEGARQYF. The chain uses TRBV18 and TRBJ2-3; 7 bases line up with TRBD1. Germline V CDR1 and CDR2: KGHSH, LQKENI. This CDR3 is 13 amino acids long. V was clipped by 2 bases and J by 11 bases; unmatched bases: 7.

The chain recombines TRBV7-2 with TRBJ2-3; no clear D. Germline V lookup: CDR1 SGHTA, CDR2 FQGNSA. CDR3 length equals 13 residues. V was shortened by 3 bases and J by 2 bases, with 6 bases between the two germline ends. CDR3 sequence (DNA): TGTGCCAGCAGCTTTCTTAACACAGATACGCAGTATTTT. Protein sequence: CASSFLNTDTQYF.

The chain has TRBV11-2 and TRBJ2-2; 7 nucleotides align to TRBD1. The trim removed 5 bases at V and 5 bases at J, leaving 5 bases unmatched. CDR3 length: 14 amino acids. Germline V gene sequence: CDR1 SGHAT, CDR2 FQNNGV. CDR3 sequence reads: CASSATGWTGELFF. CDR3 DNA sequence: TGTGCCAGCAGCGCGACAGGGTGGACCGGGGAGCTGTTTTTT. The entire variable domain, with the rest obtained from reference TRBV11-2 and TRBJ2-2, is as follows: EAGVAQSPRYKIIEKRQSVAFWCNPISGHATLYWYQQILGQGPKLLIQFQNNGVVDDSQLPKDRFSAERLKGVDSTLKIQPAKLEDSAVYLCASSATGWTGELFFGEGSRLTVL.

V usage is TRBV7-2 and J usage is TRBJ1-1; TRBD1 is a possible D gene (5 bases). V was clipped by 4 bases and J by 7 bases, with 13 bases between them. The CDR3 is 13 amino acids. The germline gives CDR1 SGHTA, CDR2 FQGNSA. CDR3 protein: CASSWDWGVEAFF. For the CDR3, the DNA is TGTGCCAGCAGCTGGGACTGGGGGGTTGAAGCTTTCTTT.

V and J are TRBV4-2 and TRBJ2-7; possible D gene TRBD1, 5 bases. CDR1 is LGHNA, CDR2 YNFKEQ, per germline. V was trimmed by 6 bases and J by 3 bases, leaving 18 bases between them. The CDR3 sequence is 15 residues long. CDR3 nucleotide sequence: TGTGCCAGCAGGGAGTTCGACAGAACCTACTACGAGCAGTACTTC. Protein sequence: CASREFDRTYYEQYF.

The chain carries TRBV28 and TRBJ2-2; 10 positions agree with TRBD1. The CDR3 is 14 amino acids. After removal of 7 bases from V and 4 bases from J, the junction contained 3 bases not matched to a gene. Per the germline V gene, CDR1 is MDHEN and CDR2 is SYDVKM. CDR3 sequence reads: CASTDRGVTGELFF. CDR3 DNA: TGTGCCAGCACGGACAGGGGGGTCACCGGGGAGCTGTTTTTT.

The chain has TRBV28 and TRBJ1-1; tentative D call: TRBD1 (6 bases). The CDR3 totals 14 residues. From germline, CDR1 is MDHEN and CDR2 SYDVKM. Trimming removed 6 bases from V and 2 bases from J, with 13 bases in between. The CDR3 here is CASSTYRVNTEAFF. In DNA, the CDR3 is TGTGCCAGCAGCACCTACAGGGTCAACACTGAAGCTTTCTTT. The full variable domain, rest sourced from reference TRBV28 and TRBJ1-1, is DVKVTQSSRYLVKRTGEKVFLECVQDMDHENMFWYRQDPGLGLRLIYFSYDVKMKEKGDIPEGYSVSREKKERFSLILESASTNQTSMYLCASSTYRVNTEAFFGQGTRLTVV.

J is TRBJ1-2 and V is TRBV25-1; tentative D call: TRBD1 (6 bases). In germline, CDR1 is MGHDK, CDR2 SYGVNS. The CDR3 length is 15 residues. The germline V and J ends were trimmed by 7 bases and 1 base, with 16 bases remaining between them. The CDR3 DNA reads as TGTGCCAGCAAGGGCAGGGGACTATTTAACTATGGCTACACCTTC. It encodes CASKGRGLFNYGYTF.

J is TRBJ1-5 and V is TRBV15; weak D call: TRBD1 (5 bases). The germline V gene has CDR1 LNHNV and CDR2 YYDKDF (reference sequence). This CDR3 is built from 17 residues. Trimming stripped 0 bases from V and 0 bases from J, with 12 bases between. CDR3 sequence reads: CATSREVGDYSNQPQHF. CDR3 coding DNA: TGTGCCACCAGCAGAGAGGTAGGGGACTATAGCAATCAGCCCCAGCATTTT.

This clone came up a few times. The CDR3: CASSPGQTLREQYF. In nucleotides, the CDR3 is TGTGCCAGCTCACCAGGCCAAACCTTGAGGGAGCAGTACTTC. This rearrangement joins TRBV18 to TRBJ2-7; D is unclear. The CDR3 length is 14 residues. Germline V lookup: CDR1 KGHSH, CDR2 LQKENI. V dropped 2 bases and J dropped 7 bases, with 15 bases sitting between them.

The CDR3 loop is CASSKGQGYGYTF. The CDR3 DNA sequence: TGTGCCAGCAGTAAGGGACAGGGATATGGCTACACCTTC. The chain has TRBV28 and TRBJ1-2, with 9 positions matching TRBD1. J lost 5 bases, V lost 5 bases, and 3 bases had no gene match. This CDR3 contains 13 residues. Germline CDR1 reads MDHEN; CDR2 reads SYDVKM.

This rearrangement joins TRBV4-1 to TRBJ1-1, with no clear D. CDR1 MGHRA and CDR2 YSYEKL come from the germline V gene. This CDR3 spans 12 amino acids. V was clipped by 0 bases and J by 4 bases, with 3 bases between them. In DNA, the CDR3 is TGCGCCAGCAGCCAAGACAGCACTGAAGCTTTCTTT. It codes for CASSQDSTEAFF.

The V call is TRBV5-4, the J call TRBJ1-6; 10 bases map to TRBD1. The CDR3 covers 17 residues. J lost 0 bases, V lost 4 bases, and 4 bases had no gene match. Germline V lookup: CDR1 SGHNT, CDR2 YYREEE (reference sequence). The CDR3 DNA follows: TGTGCCAGCAGCAACAGACAGGGGGCCTCCTATAATTCACCCCTCCACTTT. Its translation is CASSNRQGASYNSPLHF.

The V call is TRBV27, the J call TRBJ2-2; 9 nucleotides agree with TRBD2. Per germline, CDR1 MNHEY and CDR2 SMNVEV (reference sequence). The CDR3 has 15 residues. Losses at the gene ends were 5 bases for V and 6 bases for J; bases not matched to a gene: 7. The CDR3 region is CASSRRASGAGELFF. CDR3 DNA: TGTGCCAGCAGTCGCCGGGCTAGCGGGGCCGGGGAGCTGTTTTTT.

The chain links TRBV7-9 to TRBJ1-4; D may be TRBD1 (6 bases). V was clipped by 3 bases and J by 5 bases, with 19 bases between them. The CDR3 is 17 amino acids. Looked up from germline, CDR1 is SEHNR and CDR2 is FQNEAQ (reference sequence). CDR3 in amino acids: CASSLGYGKDRNEKLFF. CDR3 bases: TGTGCCAGCAGCTTGGGTTATGGAAAAGACAGGAATGAAAAACTGTTTTTT.